Here is one T cell receptor beta chain with its context. Germline assignment: CDR1 SGHTA and CDR2 FQGTGA. V lost 5 bases to trimming and J lost 7 bases; unmatched junction nucleotides: 10. The CDR3 runs to 16 residues. This specimen comes from a study of T cell changes during pregnancy in multiple sclerosis. Only in-frame clones appear in the TCRdb table, and some are missing; sequencing was by immunoSEQ multiplex PCR. The sample has about 62,000 clones; around 93% are singletons. This sequence was found in a female donor in good health, enrolled as a control in a pregnancy study. Sequenced material: peripheral blood, taken in the second trimester of pregnancy. The gene calls are TRBV7-3 and TRBJ2-1, with TRBD2 identical over 11 bases. The CDR3: CASSPVVAGGPNEQFF. The CDR3 nucleotides read TGTGCCAGCAGCCCGGTGGTAGCGGGGGGGCCGAATGAGCAGTTCTTC.